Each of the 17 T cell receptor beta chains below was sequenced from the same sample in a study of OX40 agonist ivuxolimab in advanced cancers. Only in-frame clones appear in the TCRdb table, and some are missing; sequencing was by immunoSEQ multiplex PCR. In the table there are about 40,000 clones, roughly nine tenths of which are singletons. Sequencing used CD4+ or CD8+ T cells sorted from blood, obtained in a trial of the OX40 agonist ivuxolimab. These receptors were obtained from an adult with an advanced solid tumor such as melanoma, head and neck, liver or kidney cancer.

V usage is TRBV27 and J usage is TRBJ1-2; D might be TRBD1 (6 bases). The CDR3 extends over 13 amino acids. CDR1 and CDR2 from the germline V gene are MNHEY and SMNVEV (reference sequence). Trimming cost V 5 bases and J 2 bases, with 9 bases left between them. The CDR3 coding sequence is TGTGCCAGCAGTCCTCAGGGGAACTATGGCTACACCTTC. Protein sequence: CASSPQGNYGYTF.

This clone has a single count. The CDR3 spells CASKGLYGYTF. CDR3 nucleotide sequence: TGTGCCAGCAAGGGGCTCTATGGCTACACCTTC. This chain joins TRBV6-5 and TRBJ1-2, with D possibly TRBD1 on 5 matching bases. The germline CDR1 and CDR2 sequences are MNHEY and SVGAGI. Trimming pared 7 bases from V and 4 bases from J, leaving 7 bases between. The CDR3 is made up of 11 amino acids.

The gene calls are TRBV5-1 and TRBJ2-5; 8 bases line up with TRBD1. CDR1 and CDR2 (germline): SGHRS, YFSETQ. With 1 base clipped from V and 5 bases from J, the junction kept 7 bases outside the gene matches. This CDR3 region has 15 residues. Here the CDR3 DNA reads TGCGCCAGCAGCTTGATGGGACAGGTCAGGGAGACCCAGTACTTC. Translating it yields CASSLMGQVRETQYF.

The CDR3 reads CASSVGPATATYEQYF. As DNA, the CDR3 is TGTGCCAGCAGCGTAGGGCCCGCGACCGCGACCTACGAGCAGTACTTC. This rearrangement joins TRBV9 to TRBJ2-7, with D unresolved. CDR3 length: 16 residues. Looked up from germline, CDR1 is SGDLS and CDR2 is YYNGEE. Trimming took 0 bases from V and 2 from J, leaving 15 bases between them.

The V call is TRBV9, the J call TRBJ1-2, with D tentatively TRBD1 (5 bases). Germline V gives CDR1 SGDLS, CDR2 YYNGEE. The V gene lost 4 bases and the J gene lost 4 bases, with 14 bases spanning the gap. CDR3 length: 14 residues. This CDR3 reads CASSSMGDAYGYTF. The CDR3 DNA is TGTGCCAGCAGCTCGATGGGGGATGCCTATGGCTACACCTTC.

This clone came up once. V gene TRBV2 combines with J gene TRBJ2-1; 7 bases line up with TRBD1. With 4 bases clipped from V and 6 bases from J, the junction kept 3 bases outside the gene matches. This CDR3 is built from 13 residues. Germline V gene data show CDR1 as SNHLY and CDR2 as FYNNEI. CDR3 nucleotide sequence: TGTGCCAGCAGTGTCGGGACAGCCAATGAGCAGTTCTTC. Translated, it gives CASSVGTANEQFF.

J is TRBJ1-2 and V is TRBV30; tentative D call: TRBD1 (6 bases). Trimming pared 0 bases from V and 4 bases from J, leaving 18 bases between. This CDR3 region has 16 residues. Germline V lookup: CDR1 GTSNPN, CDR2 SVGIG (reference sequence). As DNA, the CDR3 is TGTGCCTGGAGTGTACGAGCAGGGGAGGTGGCCTATGGCTACACCTTC. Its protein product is CAWSVRAGEVAYGYTF. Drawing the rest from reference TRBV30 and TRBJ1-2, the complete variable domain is SQTIHQWPATLVQPVGSPLSLECTVEGTSNPNLYWYRQAAGRGLQLLFYSVGIGQISSEVPQNLSASRPQDRQFILSSKKLLLSDSGFYLCAWSVRAGEVAYGYTFGSGTRLTVV.

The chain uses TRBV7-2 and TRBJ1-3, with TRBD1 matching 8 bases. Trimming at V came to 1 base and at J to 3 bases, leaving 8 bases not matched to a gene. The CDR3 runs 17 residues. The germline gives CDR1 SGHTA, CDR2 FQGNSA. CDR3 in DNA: TGTGCCAGCAGCTTAGTCGGAGGACAGGGAGGTGGAAACACCATATATTTT. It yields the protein CASSLVGGQGGGNTIYF.

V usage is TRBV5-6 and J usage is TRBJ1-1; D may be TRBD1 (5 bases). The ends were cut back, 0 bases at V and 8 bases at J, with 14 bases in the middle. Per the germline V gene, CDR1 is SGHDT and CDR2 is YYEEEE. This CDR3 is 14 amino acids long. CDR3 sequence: CASSLGAGILEAFF. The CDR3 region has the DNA TGTGCCAGCAGCTTGGGGGCAGGGATACTAGAAGCTTTCTTT.

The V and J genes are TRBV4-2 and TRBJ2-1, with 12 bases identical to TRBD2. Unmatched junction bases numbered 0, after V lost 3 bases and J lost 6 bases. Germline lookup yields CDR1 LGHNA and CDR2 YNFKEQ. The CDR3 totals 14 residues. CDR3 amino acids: CASSQGLAGNEQFF. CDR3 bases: TGTGCCAGCAGCCAGGGACTAGCGGGCAATGAGCAGTTCTTC.

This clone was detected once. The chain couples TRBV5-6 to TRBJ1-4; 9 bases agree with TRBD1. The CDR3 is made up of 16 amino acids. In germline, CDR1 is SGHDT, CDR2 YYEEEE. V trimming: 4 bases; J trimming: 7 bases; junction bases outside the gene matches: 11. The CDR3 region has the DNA TGTGCCAGCAGCAGGAAGGGACAGGGTTTAACTGAAAAACTGTTTTTT. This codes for CASSRKGQGLTEKLFF.

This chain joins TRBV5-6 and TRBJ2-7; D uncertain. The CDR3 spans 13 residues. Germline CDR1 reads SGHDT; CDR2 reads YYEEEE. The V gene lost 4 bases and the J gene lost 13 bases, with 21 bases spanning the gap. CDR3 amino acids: CASSRERSRPGYF. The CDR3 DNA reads TGTGCCAGCAGCCGAGAAAGGTCCCGCCCAGGATACTTC.

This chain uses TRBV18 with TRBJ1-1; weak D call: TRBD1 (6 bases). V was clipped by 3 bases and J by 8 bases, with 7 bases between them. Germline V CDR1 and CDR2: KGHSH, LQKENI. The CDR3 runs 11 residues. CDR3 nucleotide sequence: TGTGCCAGCTCACCGCAGGGGGAAGCTTTCTTT. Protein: CASSPQGEAFF.

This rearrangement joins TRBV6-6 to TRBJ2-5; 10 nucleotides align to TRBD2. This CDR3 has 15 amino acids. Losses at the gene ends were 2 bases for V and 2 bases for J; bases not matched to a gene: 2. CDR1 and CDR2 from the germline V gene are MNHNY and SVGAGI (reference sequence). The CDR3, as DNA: TGTGCCAGCAGTTACGCTAGCGGGAGACAAGAGACCCAGTACTTC. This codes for CASSYASGRQETQYF.

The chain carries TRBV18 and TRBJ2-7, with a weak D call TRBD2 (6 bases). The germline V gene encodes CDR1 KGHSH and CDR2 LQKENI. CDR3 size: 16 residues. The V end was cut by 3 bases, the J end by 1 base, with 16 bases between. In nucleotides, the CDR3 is TGTGCCAGCTCACCCACTGGCGAGCGGGCTTCCTACGAGCAGTACTTC. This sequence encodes CASSPTGERASYEQYF.

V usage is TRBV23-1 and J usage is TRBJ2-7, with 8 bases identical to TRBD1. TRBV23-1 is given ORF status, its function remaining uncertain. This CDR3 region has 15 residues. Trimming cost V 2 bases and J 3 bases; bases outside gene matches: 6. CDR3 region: CASSQIRTGIYEQYF. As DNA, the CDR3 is TGCGCCAGCAGTCAAATCCGGACAGGGATCTACGAGCAGTACTTC.

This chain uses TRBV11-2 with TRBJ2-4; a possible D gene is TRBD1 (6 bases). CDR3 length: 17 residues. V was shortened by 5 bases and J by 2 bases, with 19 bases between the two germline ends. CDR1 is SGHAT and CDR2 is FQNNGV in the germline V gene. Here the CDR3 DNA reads TGTGCCAGCAGCGGCTCGGACAGAGCCTTTACCAAAAACATTCAGTACTTC. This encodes CASSGSDRAFTKNIQYF.